The 11 T cell receptor beta chains given below trace back to one sample, sequenced in a study of blood T cell repertoires in COVID-19 (dated by TCRdb to the early 2020s). Library creation used the immunoSEQ multiplex PCR assay. The table was pulled from immuneACCESS by TCRdb, which kept in-frame rearrangements only. Such tables lose some clones; where checked, under half of the loss comes from unresolved V genes, and the rest has no known cause. This sample comprises around 400,000 clones, about 89% of them detected only once. The top ten constitute roughly 0.9% of the sample. The sequencing sample was made of PBMCs or T cells enriched from blood (not recorded which). The source of these receptors is a woman aged 40 to 50 who had been exposed to COVID-19.

The chain carries TRBV5-1 and TRBJ2-5; 14 bases fit TRBD2. The V and J ends lost 3 bases and 5 bases, in that order; junction bases with no gene match: 3. The germline V gene encodes CDR1 SGHRS and CDR2 YFSETQ. There are 15 residues in the CDR3. The CDR3 nucleotides read TGCGCCAGCAGCTCGGGACTAGCGGGAGAGGAGACCCAGTACTTC. This codes for CASSSGLAGEETQYF.

CDR3 loop: CAISENRAGTDTQYF. The CDR3 DNA is TGTGCCATCAGTGAGAACAGGGCGGGCACAGATACGCAGTATTTT. The chain is built from TRBV10-3 and TRBJ2-3; D may be TRBD1 (6 bases). The CDR3 is 15 residues long. In germline, CDR1 is ENHRY, CDR2 SYGVKD. V lost 2 bases and J lost 1, with 10 bases in between.

The rearrangement links TRBV6-4 to TRBJ2-1; 9 positions match TRBD1. J gave up 10 bases and V 5 bases, and 15 bases lay outside the gene matches. CDR1 MRHNA and CDR2 SNTAGT come from the germline V gene. This CDR3 is 16 amino acids long. As DNA, the CDR3 is TGTGCCAGCAGTTTACGGATCCGGGACAGGGTGGGGGAGCAGTTCTTC. Translated, it gives CASSLRIRDRVGEQFF.

DNA for the CDR3: TGTGCCAGCAGTCGCACGTCGGTTGAGCAGTTCTTC. It codes for CASSRTSVEQFF. The chain carries TRBV12-3 or TRBV12-4 and TRBJ2-1, with D uncertain. Trimming shortened V by 5 bases and J by 9 bases, and 11 bases separated the two germline ends. This CDR3 is 12 amino acids long.

In its sample, this clone was seen a few times. The gene calls are TRBV2 and TRBJ2-7, with 7 bases aligning to TRBD1. Germline assignment: CDR1 SNHLY and CDR2 FYNNEI. This CDR3 has 17 residues. Trimming took 3 bases from V and 2 from J; bases not matched to a gene: 13. The CDR3 coding sequence is TGTGCCAGCAGTGATGGGGGCGAGGGGGCAGGGGCCTACGAGCAGTACTTC. Protein product: CASSDGGEGAGAYEQYF.

V gene TRBV19 combines with J gene TRBJ1-2; D possibly corresponds to TRBD1 (6 bases). With 5 bases removed from V and 5 bases from J, the gap between germline ends came to 18 bases. From germline, CDR1 is LNHDA and CDR2 SQIVND (reference sequence). The CDR3 runs to 15 residues. CDR3 nucleotide sequence: TGTGCCAGTAGTGAGCAGGGGCGTCCTTTTTATGGCTACACCTTC. It specifies CASSEQGRPFYGYTF.

This rearrangement joins TRBV30 to TRBJ1-4, with D tentatively TRBD1 (5 bases). This CDR3 contains 14 residues. V was pared by 4 bases and J by 5 bases, with 14 bases between. CDR1 and CDR2 from the germline V gene are GTSNPN and SVGIG (reference sequence). The CDR3 spells CAWTRGRGNEKLFF. The CDR3 bases are TGTGCCTGGACCCGGGGGAGGGGAAATGAAAAACTGTTTTTT.

This clone was seen just once. The V and J genes are TRBV7-8 and TRBJ1-2; 9 bases agree with TRBD1. Per germline, CDR1 SGHVS and CDR2 FQNEAQ. The CDR3 runs to 14 residues. V was pared by 5 bases and J by 7 bases, with 8 bases of the junction left unmatched. This chain's CDR3 is CASSPTGQGSGYTF. CDR3 coding DNA: TGTGCCAGCAGCCCGACGGGACAGGGCTCTGGCTACACCTTC.

The CDR3 sequence: CASSPGVPGTDTQYF. Here the CDR3 DNA reads TGCGCCAGCAGTCCGGGTGTTCCAGGCACAGATACGCAGTATTTT. The genes are TRBV10-1 and TRBJ2-3; D uncertain. The CDR3 extends over 15 amino acids. Trimming took off 5 bases at V and 1 base at J, with 13 bases between the two ends. Germline V gene lookup returns CDR1 WNHNN and CDR2 SYGVQD (reference sequence).

J is TRBJ2-7 and V is TRBV7-6, with 9 bases identical to TRBD1. The CDR3 spans 17 residues. Trimming took 1 base from V and 0 from J; bases not matched to a gene: 7. Looked up from germline, CDR1 is SGHVS and CDR2 is FNYEAQ. The DNA of the CDR3 is TGTGCCAGCAGCTTAGGCACCGGGACAGGGTTCTCCTACGAGCAGTACTTC. It is translated as CASSLGTGTGFSYEQYF.

CDR3 loop: CASSSYRGETQYF. The CDR3 DNA is TGTGCCAGCAGCTCCTATAGGGGCGAGACCCAGTACTTC. This chain joins TRBV7-3 and TRBJ2-5; D may be TRBD1 (5 bases). Germline-derived CDR1 and CDR2 are SGHTA and FQGTGA. The CDR3 covers 13 residues. Trimming removed 4 bases from V and 5 bases from J, with 11 bases in between.